What follows are 24 T cell receptor beta chains derived from one specimen sequenced in a study of T-cell reconstitution after alpha-beta-depleted transplantation in children. Unique molecular identifiers were used to barcode this TCRbeta library. TCRdb independently ran MiXCR on the PCR reads; one entry per CDR3 protein. Of 150,000 to 250,000 distinct CDR3 sequences listed, just under 6.5% are singletons. Sample: PBMCs, taken before TCRalphabeta/CD19-depleted stem cell transplant. Receptors originate from a girl under two years old with combined immunodeficiency, due to receive a stem cell transplant.

In its sample, this clonotype was seen many times. This sequence joins TRBV7-3 and TRBJ2-5; D tentatively reads TRBD1 or TRBD2 (6 bases each). Germline assignment: CDR1 SGHTA and CDR2 FQGTGA. Between the trimmed V and J ends, which lost 1 base and 3 bases, there was a span of 12 bases. This CDR3 is built from 15 residues. The CDR3, as DNA: TGTGCCAGCAGCTTAAAGGGGGGCTTTGAAGAGACCCAGTACTTC. This codes for CASSLKGGFEETQYF.

This clonotype came up many times. This chain links TRBV27 with TRBJ2-1; 11 nucleotides match TRBD2. V lost 8 bases and J lost 0; bases outside the gene matches: 15. Per germline, CDR1 MNHEY and CDR2 SMNVEV (reference sequence). The CDR3 runs 19 residues. CDR3 loop: CASLGPSGRSLSSYNEQFF. As DNA, the CDR3 is TGTGCCAGCCTTGGCCCTAGCGGGAGGTCACTTAGCTCCTACAATGAGCAGTTCTTC.

The table lists this clonotype with many counts. The rearrangement links TRBV7-8 to TRBJ2-3; TRBD2 matches at 8 bases. This CDR3 comprises 17 residues. CDR1 and CDR2 (germline): SGHVS, FQNEAQ. The V and J ends lost 1 base and 5 bases, in that order; junction bases with no gene match: 11. The CDR3 sequence: CASSLGWLGLEEDTQYF. CDR3 nucleotide sequence: TGTGCCAGCAGCTTAGGTTGGCTGGGACTAGAAGAAGATACGCAGTATTTT.

The table lists this clonotype with many counts. The genes are TRBV29-1 and TRBJ2-7; D not resolved. There are 13 residues in the CDR3. Germline CDR1 is SQVTM and CDR2 is ANQGSEA. V gave up 5 bases and J gave up 3 bases, with 14 bases separating them. The CDR3: CSVFGDSGYEQYF. For the CDR3, the DNA is TGCAGCGTTTTTGGGGATTCAGGCTACGAGCAGTACTTC.

The rearrangement joins TRBV4-1 to TRBJ2-1; the D gene is possibly TRBD2 (6 bases). The CDR3 spans 16 residues. The germline V gene has CDR1 MGHRA and CDR2 YSYEKL. V lost 0 bases, J lost 4 bases, and 13 bases lay in between. The CDR3 nucleotides read TGCGCCAGCAGCCAAGAAGGAGGGATAAGGTACAATGAGCAGTTCTTC. This gives the protein CASSQEGGIRYNEQFF.

This clonotype has at least ten counts. The chain is built from TRBV4-1 and TRBJ2-5; a possible D gene is TRBD2 (5 bases). The length of the CDR3 is 13 residues. Germline V gene lookup returns CDR1 MGHRA and CDR2 YSYEKL. Trimming removed 4 bases at V and 5 bases at J, with 11 bases between. CDR3 region: CASSPAVWETQYF. The CDR3 DNA follows: TGCGCCAGCAGCCCAGCGGTCTGGGAGACCCAGTACTTC.

This clonotype was observed many times. The chain has TRBV7-3 and TRBJ2-1, with 7 positions matching TRBD2. The CDR3 totals 15 residues. V gave up 0 bases and J gave up 9 bases; unmatched junction bases: 8. CDR1 and CDR2 (germline): SGHTA, FQGTGA. CDR3 residues: CASSLTGGQLSEQFF. The DNA for the CDR3 is TGTGCCAGCAGCTTAACGGGAGGGCAGTTGAGTGAGCAGTTCTTC.

Details on this clonotype: A far larger clone is just one base off, so this is likely a read error. The V gene is TRBV28, the J gene TRBJ2-7; D could derive from TRBD1 or TRBD2 (5 bases each). V was shortened by 2 bases and J by 3 bases, with 11 bases between the two germline ends. The CDR3 is 14 residues long. The germline V gene encodes CDR1 MDHEN and CDR2 SYDVKM. This chain's CDR3 is CASSLPGPGYEQYF. CDR3 nucleotide sequence: TGTGCCAGCAGTTTACCGGGACCGGGCTACGAGCAGTACTTC.

In its sample, this clonotype was seen many times. The gene calls are TRBV5-1 and TRBJ2-1; 7 positions match TRBD2. In germline, CDR1 is SGHRS, CDR2 YFSETQ. The CDR3 runs 14 residues. Trimming removed 5 bases from V and 6 bases from J; junction bases left unmatched: 8. The CDR3 spells CASSTAGTFNEQFF. The CDR3, as DNA: TGCGCCAGCAGTACAGCGGGAACGTTCAATGAGCAGTTCTTC. Together with reference TRBV5-1 and TRBJ2-1, the CDR3 gives the full variable domain: KAGVTQTPRYLIKTRGQQVTLSCSPISGHRSVSWYQQTPGQGLQFLFEYFSETQRNKGNFPGRFSGRQFSNSRSEMNVSTLELGDSALYLCASSTAGTFNEQFFGPGTRLTVL.

This clonotype appeared many times. This rearrangement joins TRBV7-9 to TRBJ2-3; a weak D match, TRBD1 (6 bases). V was trimmed by 4 bases and J by 2 bases, leaving 10 bases between them. The CDR3 loop spans 14 amino acids. Germline lookup yields CDR1 SEHNR and CDR2 FQNEAQ (reference sequence). This CDR3 reads CASSYTGNTDTQYF. For the CDR3, the DNA is TGTGCCAGCAGCTACACAGGGAACACAGATACGCAGTATTTT.

This clonotype was picked up a small number of times. The chain couples TRBV27 to TRBJ2-4; 7 bases are a match to TRBD1. The CDR3 consists of 18 residues. The trim removed 3 bases at V and 2 bases at J, leaving 13 bases unmatched. Germline V lookup: CDR1 MNHEY, CDR2 SMNVEV (reference sequence). The CDR3 nucleotides read TGTGCCAGCAGTTTCCGGGACAGCCCCTTCGGACCCAAAAACATTCAGTACTTC. It translates to CASSFRDSPFGPKNIQYF.

The sample holds many counts of this clonotype. This rearrangement joins TRBV6-2 or TRBV6-3 to TRBJ2-1; TRBD1 might be the D (7 bases). Germline CDR1 reads MNHEY; CDR2 reads SVGEGT. Trimming pared 8 bases from V and 1 base from J, leaving 15 bases between. CDR3 size: 15 residues. The CDR3 protein is CASAAQGRSYNEQFF. In DNA, the CDR3 is TGTGCCAGCGCGGCACAGGGGAGGTCCTACAATGAGCAGTTCTTC.

In this sample, this clonotype turned up many times. In DNA form, the CDR3 reads TGCGCCAGCAGCCAAGGGACAGCTTTGAACACTGAAGCTTTCTTT. Protein: CASSQGTALNTEAFF. The chain is built from TRBV4-1 and TRBJ1-1; D may be TRBD1 (6 bases). Germline values: CDR1 MGHRA, CDR2 YSYEKL. The length of the CDR3 is 15 residues. Trimming removed 1 base from V and 0 bases from J, with 9 bases in between.

This clonotype has at least ten counts. CDR3 residues: CASSYGAGGNIQYF. Here the CDR3 DNA reads TGTGCCAGCAGTTACGGGGCGGGAGGAAACATTCAGTACTTC. This rearrangement joins TRBV6-5 to TRBJ2-4; the match to TRBD2 covers 8 bases. V lost 2 bases to trimming and J lost 6 bases; unmatched junction nucleotides: 3. Per the germline V gene, CDR1 is MNHEY and CDR2 is SVGAGI. This CDR3 contains 14 residues.

This clonotype was counted at least ten times. The chain couples TRBV27 to TRBJ2-3; D not certain. The CDR3 length is 15 residues. Deletions cut 2 bases from V and 12 bases from J, with 21 bases between. The germline V gene has CDR1 MNHEY and CDR2 SMNVEV (reference sequence). CDR3 loop: CASSLNPGPRRPQYF. The CDR3 DNA reads TGTGCCAGCAGTTTAAACCCGGGTCCACGCCGTCCTCAGTATTTT.

The chain links TRBV7-2 to TRBJ2-5; TRBD2 is a possible D gene (6 bases). CDR1 and CDR2 (germline): SGHTA, FQGNSA. Trimming removed 5 bases from V and 4 bases from J, with 17 bases in between. The CDR3 covers 15 residues. The CDR3 region is CASSITMGLSETQYF. Here the CDR3 DNA reads TGTGCCAGCAGCATTACGATGGGACTGTCAGAGACCCAGTACTTC.

Ten or more counts support this clonotype. This sequence joins TRBV12-3 or TRBV12-4 and TRBJ2-1; D is unclear. Trimming stripped 1 base from V and 1 base from J, with 8 bases between. The CDR3 has 15 amino acids. As DNA, the CDR3 is TGTGCCAGCAGTTTAGGCTCAGTGTCCTACAATGAGCAGTTCTTC. Residues: CASSLGSVSYNEQFF.

This clonotype occurred many times. The rearrangement joins TRBV14 to TRBJ2-2; the D gene is possibly TRBD1 (6 bases). This CDR3 is 15 amino acids long. The germline V and J ends were trimmed by 4 bases and 4 bases, with 13 bases remaining between them. Germline CDR1 and CDR2: SGHDN and FVKESK. The CDR3 spells CASSPGTTGTGELFF. CDR3 bases: TGTGCCAGCAGCCCCGGGACAACTGGCACCGGGGAGCTGTTTTTT.

V is TRBV7-9 and J is TRBJ2-7, with 9 nucleotides matching TRBD1. The CDR3 covers 16 residues. V lost 4 bases to trimming and J lost 0 bases; unmatched junction nucleotides: 7. Germline V gene lookup returns CDR1 SEHNR and CDR2 FQNEAQ (reference sequence). CDR3 region: CASSSNGQGFSYEQYF. DNA for the CDR3: TGTGCCAGCAGCTCTAACGGACAGGGGTTCTCCTACGAGCAGTACTTC. The full variable domain, completed using reference TRBV7-9 and TRBJ2-7, is DTGVSQNPRHKITKRGQNVTFRCDPISEHNRLYWYRQTLGQGPEFLTYFQNEAQLEKSRLLSDRFSAERPKGSFSTLEIQRTEQGDSAMYLCASSSNGQGFSYEQYFGPGTRLTVT.

The sample holds a few counts of this clonotype. V usage is TRBV9 and J usage is TRBJ2-1; D is perhaps TRBD1 (6 bases). Germline CDR1 SGDLS, CDR2 YYNGEE. The CDR3 contains 16 residues. The V and J ends lost 4 bases and 4 bases respectively, with 18 bases between them. CDR3 in amino acids: CASSIRGLSFYNEQFF. The CDR3, as DNA: TGTGCCAGCAGCATCAGGGGCCTCAGCTTTTACAATGAGCAGTTCTTC.

In this sample, this clonotype turned up many times. The rearrangement uses TRBV28 and TRBJ2-1; D is unresolved. Per the germline V gene, CDR1 is MDHEN and CDR2 is SYDVKM. V dropped 1 base and J dropped 0 bases, with 7 bases sitting between them. The CDR3 extends over 15 amino acids. The CDR3 DNA reads as TGTGCCAGCAGTTTATATCAGACCTCCTACAATGAGCAGTTCTTC. It yields the protein CASSLYQTSYNEQFF.

This clonotype was seen at least ten times. The genes are TRBV12-3 or TRBV12-4 and TRBJ2-3; 8 nucleotides match TRBD2. This CDR3 spans 16 amino acids. Unmatched junction bases numbered 16, after V lost 8 bases and J lost 6 bases. Written as DNA, the CDR3 is TGTGCCAGCGGAGGAAGTAGCGGGGTCCCTTGGGATACGCAGTATTTT. This sequence encodes CASGGSSGVPWDTQYF.

The table lists this clonotype with many counts. The chain combines TRBV20-1 with TRBJ1-2; no clear D. Trimming took 6 bases from V and 8 from J, leaving 13 bases between them. CDR3 size: 11 residues. Germline CDR1 and CDR2: DFQATT and SNEGSKA (reference sequence). CDR3 coding DNA: TGCAGTGCAGTGGGGTTGGAAGGCTACACCTTC. Translating gives CSAVGLEGYTF.

This clonotype was recorded many times. This rearrangement joins TRBV7-2 to TRBJ2-7; 11 positions agree with TRBD1. The J segment lost 2 bases and the V segment lost 1 base, leaving 1 base of the junction unmatched. From germline, CDR1 is SGHTA and CDR2 FQGNSA. The CDR3 runs 15 residues. Written as DNA, the CDR3 is TGTGCCAGCAGCTTAGGGGGACAGGGGGCCTACGAGCAGTACTTC. Translation: CASSLGGQGAYEQYF.